This T cell receptor beta chain appears in the sequencing data of a study of OX40 agonist ivuxolimab in advanced cancers. Study at large: The patients got ivuxolimab, which is an agonistic anti-OX40 (CD134) antibody. Among those treated, three patients had partial responses, one with hepatocellular carcinoma and two with cutaneous melanoma.

Generated by immunoSEQ multiplex PCR, the TCRdb table keeps only in-frame clones and is missing some. Of more than 45,000 clones listed, roughly 84% are singletons. Germline V gives CDR1 SGHDT, CDR2 YYEEEE. The CDR3 length is 17 residues. The V gene lost 0 bases and the J gene lost 5 bases, with 20 bases spanning the gap. A history of autoimmune disease or systemic immunosuppression excluded patients. J is TRBJ1-2 and V is TRBV5-6, with D tentatively TRBD1 (5 bases). The source is an adult with an advanced solid tumor such as melanoma, head and neck, liver or kidney cancer. Material: CD4+ or CD8+ T cells sorted from blood, obtained in a trial of the OX40 agonist ivuxolimab. CDR3 sequence: CASSLDGALPLFYGYTF. CDR3 coding DNA: TGTGCCAGCAGCTTGGACGGGGCGCTCCCCCTTTTTTATGGCTACACCTTC.